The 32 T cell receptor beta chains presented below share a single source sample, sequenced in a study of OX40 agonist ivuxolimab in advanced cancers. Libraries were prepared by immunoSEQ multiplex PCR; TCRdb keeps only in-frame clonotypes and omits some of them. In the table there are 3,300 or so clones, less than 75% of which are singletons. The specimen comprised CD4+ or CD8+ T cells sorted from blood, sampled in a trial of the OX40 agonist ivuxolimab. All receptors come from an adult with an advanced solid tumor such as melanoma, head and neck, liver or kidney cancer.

CDR3 coding DNA: TGTGCCAGCAGTGACAGACCTGGGGCCAACGTCCTGACTTTC. Translated, it gives CASSDRPGANVLTF. The V call is TRBV6-4, the J call TRBJ2-6, with D unresolved. Germline loops: CDR1 MRHNA, CDR2 SNTAGT. Trimming removed 2 bases at V and 2 bases at J, with 4 bases between. CDR3 length: 14 amino acids.

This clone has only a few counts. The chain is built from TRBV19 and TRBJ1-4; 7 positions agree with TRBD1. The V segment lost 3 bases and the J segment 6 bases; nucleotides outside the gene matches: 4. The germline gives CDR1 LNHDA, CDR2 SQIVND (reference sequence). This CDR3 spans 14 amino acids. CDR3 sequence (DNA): TGTGCCAGTAGTATCGGGACAGAATATGAAAAACTGTTTTTT. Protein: CASSIGTEYEKLFF.

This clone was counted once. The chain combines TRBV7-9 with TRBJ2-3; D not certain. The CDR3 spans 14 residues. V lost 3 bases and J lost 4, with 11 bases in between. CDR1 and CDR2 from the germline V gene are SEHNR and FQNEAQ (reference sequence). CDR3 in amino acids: CASSFTLNPDTQYF. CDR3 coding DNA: TGTGCCAGCAGCTTTACCCTTAACCCAGATACGCAGTATTTT.

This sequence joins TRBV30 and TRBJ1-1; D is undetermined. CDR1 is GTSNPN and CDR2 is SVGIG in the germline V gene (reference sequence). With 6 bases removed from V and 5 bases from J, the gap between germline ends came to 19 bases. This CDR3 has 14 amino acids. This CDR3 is CACTPGPGSTEAFF. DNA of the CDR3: TGTGCCTGTACCCCGGGCCCCGGTTCAACTGAAGCTTTCTTT.

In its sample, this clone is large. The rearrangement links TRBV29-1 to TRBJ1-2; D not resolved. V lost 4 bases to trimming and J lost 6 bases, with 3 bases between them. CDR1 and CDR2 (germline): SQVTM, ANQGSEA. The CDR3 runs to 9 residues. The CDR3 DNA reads TGCAGCGTTGGGGATGGCTACACCTTC. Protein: CSVGDGYTF. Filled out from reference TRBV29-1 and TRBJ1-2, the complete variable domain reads SAVISQKPSRDICQRGTSLTIQCQVDSQVTMMFWYRQQPGQSLTLIATANQGSEATYESGFVIDKFPISRPNLTFSTLTVSNMSPEDSSIYLCSVGDGYTFGSGTRLTVV.

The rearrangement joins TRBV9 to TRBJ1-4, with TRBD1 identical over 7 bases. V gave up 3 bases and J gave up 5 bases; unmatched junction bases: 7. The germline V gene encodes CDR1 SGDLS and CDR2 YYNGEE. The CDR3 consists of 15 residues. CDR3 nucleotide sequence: TGTGCCAGCAGCGCTCGGGACAGTCCGAATGAAAAACTGTTTTTT. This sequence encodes CASSARDSPNEKLFF.

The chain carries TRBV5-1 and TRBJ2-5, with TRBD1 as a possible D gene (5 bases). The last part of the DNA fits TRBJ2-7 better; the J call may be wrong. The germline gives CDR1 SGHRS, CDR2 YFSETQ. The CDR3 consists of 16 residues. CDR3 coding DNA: TGCGCCAGCAGCTTGGGGGTCAGGGAAAAAAGCTACGAGCAGTACTTC. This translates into CASSLGVREKSYEQYF.

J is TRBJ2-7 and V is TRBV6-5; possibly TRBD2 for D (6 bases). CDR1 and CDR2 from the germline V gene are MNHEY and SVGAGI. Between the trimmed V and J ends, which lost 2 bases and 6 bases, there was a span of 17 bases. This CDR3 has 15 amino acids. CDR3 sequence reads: CASSYRRGPFIEQYF. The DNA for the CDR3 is TGTGCCAGCAGTTACCGGAGGGGCCCCTTTATCGAGCAGTACTTC.

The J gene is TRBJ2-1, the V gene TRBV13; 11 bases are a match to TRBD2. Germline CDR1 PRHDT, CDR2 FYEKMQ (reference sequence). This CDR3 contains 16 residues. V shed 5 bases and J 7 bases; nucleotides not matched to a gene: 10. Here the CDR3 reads CASSPVGSGGANEQFF. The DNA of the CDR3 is TGTGCCAGCAGCCCCGTAGGTAGCGGGGGGGCAAATGAGCAGTTCTTC.

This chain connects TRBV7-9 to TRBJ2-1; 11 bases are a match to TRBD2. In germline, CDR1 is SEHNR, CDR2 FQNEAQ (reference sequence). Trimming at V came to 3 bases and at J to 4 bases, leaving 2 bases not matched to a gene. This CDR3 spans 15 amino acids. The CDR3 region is CASSFSGGAYNEQFF. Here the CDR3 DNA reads TGTGCCAGCAGCTTTAGCGGGGGGGCATACAATGAGCAGTTCTTC.

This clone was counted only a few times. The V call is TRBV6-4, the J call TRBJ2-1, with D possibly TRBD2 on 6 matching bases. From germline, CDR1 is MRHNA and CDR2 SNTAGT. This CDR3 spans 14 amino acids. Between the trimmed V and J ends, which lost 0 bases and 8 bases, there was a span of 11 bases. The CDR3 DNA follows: TGTGCCAGCAGTGACTCGACTAGTTCGCATGAGCAGTTCTTC. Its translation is CASSDSTSSHEQFF.

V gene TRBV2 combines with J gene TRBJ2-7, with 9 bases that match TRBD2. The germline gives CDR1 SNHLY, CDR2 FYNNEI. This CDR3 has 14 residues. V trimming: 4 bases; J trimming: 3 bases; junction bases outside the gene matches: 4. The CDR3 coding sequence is TGTGCCAGCAGTGCTAGCGGGGCTTACTACGAGCAGTACTTC. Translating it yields CASSASGAYYEQYF. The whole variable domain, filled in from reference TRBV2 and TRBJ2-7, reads EPEVTQTPSHQVTQMGQEVILRCVPISNHLYFYWYRQILGQKVEFLVSFYNNEISEKSEIFDDQFSVERPDGSNFTLKIRSTKLEDSAMYFCASSASGAYYEQYFGPGTRLTVT.

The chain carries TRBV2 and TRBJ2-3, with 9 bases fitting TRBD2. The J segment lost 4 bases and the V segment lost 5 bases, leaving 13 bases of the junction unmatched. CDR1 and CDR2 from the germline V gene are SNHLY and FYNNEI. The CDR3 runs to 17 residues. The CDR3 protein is CASSTLLAGGPADTQYF. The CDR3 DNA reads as TGTGCCAGCAGTACCCTCCTGGCGGGGGGGCCGGCAGATACGCAGTATTTT.

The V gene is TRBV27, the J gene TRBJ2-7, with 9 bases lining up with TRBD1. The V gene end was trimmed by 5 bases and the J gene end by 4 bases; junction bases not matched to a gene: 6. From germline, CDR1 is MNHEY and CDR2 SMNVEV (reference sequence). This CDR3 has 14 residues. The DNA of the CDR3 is TGTGCCAGCAGTCAACAGGGGGCGTCTTACGAGCAGTACTTC. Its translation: CASSQQGASYEQYF.

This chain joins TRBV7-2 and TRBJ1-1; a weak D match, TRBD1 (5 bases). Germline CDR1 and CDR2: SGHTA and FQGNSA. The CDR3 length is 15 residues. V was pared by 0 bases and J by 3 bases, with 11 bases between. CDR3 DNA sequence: TGTGCCAGCAGCTTAGCCCGGGGACTGGACACTGAAGCTTTCTTT. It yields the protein CASSLARGLDTEAFF.

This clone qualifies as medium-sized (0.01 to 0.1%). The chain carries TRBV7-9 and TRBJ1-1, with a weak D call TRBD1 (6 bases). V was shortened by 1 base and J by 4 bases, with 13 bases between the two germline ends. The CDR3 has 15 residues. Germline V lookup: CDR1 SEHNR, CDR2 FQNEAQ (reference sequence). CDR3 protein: CASSLVMIRGTEAFF. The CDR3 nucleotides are TGTGCCAGCAGCTTAGTAATGATCAGGGGCACTGAAGCTTTCTTT.

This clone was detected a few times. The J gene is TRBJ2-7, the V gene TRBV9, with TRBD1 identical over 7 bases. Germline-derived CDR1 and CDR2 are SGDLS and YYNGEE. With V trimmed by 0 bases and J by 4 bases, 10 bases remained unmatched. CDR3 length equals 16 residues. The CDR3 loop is CASSVAPGQVGYEQYF. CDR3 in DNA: TGTGCCAGCAGCGTAGCTCCCGGACAGGTGGGGTACGAGCAGTACTTC.

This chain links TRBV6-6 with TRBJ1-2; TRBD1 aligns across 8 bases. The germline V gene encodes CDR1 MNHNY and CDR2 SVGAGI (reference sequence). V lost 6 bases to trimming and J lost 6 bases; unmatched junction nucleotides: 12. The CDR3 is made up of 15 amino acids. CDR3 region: CASRSPRTGKDGYTF. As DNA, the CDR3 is TGTGCCAGCAGATCACCTCGGACAGGGAAGGATGGCTACACCTTC.

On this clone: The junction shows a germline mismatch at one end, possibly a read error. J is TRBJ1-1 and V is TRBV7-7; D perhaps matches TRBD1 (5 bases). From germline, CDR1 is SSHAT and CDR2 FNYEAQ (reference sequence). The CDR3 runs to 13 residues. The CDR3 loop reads CASSRGQNTEAFF. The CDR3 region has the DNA TGTGCTAGCAGCCGAGGACAGAACACTGAAGCTTTCTTT.

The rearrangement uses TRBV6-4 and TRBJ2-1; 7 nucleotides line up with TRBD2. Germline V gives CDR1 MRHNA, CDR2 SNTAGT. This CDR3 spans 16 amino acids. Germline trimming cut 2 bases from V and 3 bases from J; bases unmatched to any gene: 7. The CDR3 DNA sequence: TGTGCCAGCAGTGACGGCGCTCGGGGGGACTACAATGAGCAGTTCTTC. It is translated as CASSDGARGDYNEQFF.

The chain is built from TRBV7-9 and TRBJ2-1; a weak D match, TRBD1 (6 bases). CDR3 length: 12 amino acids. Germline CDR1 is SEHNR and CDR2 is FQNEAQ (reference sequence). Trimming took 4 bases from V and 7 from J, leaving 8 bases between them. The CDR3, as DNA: TGTGCCAGCAGCTCAGGGGCTAATGAGCAGTTCTTC. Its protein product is CASSSGANEQFF.

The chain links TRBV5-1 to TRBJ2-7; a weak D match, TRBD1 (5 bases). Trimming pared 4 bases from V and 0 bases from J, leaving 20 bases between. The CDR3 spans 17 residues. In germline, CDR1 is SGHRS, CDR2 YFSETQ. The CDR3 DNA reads TGCGCCAGCAGCCCCCCGCGACAGTATCCTAGCTCCTACGAGCAGTACTTC. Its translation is CASSPPRQYPSSYEQYF.

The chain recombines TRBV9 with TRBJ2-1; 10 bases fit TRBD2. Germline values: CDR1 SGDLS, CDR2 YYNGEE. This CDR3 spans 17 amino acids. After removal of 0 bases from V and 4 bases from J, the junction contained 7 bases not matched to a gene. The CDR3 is CASSVGASGGLYNEQFF. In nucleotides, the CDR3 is TGTGCCAGCAGCGTAGGGGCTAGCGGGGGCCTATACAATGAGCAGTTCTTC.

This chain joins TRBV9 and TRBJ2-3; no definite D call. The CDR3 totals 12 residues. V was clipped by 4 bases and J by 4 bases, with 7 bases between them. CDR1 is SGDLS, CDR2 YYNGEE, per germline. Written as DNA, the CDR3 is TGTGCCAGCAGCCCTCGACCAGATACGCAGTATTTT. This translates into CASSPRPDTQYF. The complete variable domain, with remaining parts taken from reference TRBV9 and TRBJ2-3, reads DSGVTQTPKHLITATGQRVTLRCSPRSGDLSVYWYQQSLDQGLQFLIQYYNGEERAKGNILERFSAQQFPDLHSELNLSSLELGDSALYFCASSPRPDTQYFGPGTRLTVL.

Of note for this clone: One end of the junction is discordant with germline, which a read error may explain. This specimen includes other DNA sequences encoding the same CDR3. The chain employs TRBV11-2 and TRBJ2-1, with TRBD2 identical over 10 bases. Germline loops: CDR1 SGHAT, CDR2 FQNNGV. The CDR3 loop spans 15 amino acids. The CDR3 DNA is TGCGCCAGCAGCTTTCTAGCGGGGGCCTACAATGAGCAGTTCTTC. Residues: CASSFLAGAYNEQFF.

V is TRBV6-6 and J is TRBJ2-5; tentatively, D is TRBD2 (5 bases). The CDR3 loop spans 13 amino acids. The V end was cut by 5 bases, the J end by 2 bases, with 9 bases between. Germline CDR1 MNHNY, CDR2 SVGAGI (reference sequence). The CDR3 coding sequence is TGTGCCAGCAGTAATAGCGAACAAGAGACCCAGTACTTC. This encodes CASSNSEQETQYF.

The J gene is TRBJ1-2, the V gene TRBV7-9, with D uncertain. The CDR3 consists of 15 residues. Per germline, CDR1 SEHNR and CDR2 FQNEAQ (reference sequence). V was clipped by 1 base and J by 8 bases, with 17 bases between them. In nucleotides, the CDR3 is TGTGCCAGCAGCTTAGAATCCGGGCCCTCGGGGGGCTACACCTTC. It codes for CASSLESGPSGGYTF.

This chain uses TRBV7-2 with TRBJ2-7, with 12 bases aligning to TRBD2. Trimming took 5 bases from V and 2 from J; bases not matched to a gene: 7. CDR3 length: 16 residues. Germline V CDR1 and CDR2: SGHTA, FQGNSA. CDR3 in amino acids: CASSPGASGGAYEQYF. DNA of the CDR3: TGTGCCAGCAGCCCCGGGGCTAGCGGGGGGGCCTACGAGCAGTACTTC.

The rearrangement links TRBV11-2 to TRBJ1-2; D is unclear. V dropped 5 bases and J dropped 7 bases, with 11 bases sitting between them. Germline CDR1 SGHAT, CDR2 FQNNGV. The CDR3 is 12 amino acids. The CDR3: CASSPPTIGYTF. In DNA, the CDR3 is TGTGCCAGCAGCCCCCCCACTATTGGCTACACCTTC.

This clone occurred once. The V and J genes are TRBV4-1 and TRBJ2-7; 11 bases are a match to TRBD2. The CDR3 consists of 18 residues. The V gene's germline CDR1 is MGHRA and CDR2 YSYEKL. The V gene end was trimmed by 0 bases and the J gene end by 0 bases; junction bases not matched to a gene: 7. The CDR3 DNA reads TGCGCCAGCAGCCAAGAAGGTAGCGGGGGGGAAACCTCCTACGAGCAGTACTTC. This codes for CASSQEGSGGETSYEQYF.

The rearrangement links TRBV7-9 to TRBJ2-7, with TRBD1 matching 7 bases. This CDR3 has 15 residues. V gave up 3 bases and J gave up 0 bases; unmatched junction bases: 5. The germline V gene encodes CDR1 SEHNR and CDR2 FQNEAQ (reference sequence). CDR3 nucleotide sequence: TGTGCCAGCAGCTTCCGACAGGGCCCCTCCTACGAGCAGTACTTC. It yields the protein CASSFRQGPSYEQYF.

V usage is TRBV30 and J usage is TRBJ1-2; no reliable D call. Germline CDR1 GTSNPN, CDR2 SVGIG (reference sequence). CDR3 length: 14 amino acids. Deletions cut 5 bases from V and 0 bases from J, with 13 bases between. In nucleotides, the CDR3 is TGTGCCTGGGATGGACCTCCAGCTAACTATGGCTACACCTTC. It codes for CAWDGPPANYGYTF.